The 12 T cell receptor beta chains below were found in one sample sequenced in a study of shared clonotypes between healthy human individuals. Data came from immunoSEQ multiplex PCR; TCRdb stores just in-frame clones and leaves some out. The sample has a few million clones, 85% to 95% seen once. The specimen was naive CD4+ T cells from PBMCs. Subset specified: CD45RA+ positively selected. All receptors come from a man aged 18 to 29 in good health. Some clones in this sample may be carry-over from other donors' samples.

J is TRBJ2-2 and V is TRBV11-2; TRBD1 is a possible D gene (5 bases). The CDR3 has 16 residues. Between the trimmed V and J ends, which lost 5 bases and 1 base, there was a span of 14 bases. The germline V gene has CDR1 SGHAT and CDR2 FQNNGV. The CDR3 region is CASSIGHIWNTGELFF. In DNA, the CDR3 is TGTGCCAGCAGCATCGGACATATATGGAACACCGGGGAGCTGTTTTTT.

This chain connects TRBV6-5 to TRBJ1-1; possibly TRBD1 for D (5 bases). Germline CDR1 is MNHEY and CDR2 is SVGAGI. The CDR3 is 14 residues long. Deletions cut 5 bases from V and 5 bases from J, with 15 bases between. The CDR3 bases are TGTGCCAGCAGTACCGGGACGGTGAGGACTGAAGCTTTCTTT. Translated: CASSTGTVRTEAFF.

This chain uses TRBV6-5 with TRBJ2-7; D tentatively fits TRBD1 or TRBD2 (5 bases each). CDR1 MNHEY and CDR2 SVGAGI come from the germline V gene. V lost 5 bases and J 0 bases, leaving 11 bases between the germline ends. The CDR3 consists of 14 residues. Here the CDR3 reads CASSHRDGSYEQYF. CDR3 in DNA: TGTGCCAGCAGTCACCGGGACGGCTCCTACGAGCAGTACTTC.

The chain couples TRBV9 to TRBJ2-5; maybe TRBD2 (7 bases). The V and J ends lost 0 bases and 1 base respectively, with 13 bases between them. This CDR3 is built from 16 residues. Germline lookup yields CDR1 SGDLS and CDR2 YYNGEE. CDR3 amino acids: CASSVAPRGAQETQYF. CDR3 DNA sequence: TGTGCCAGCAGCGTAGCCCCCCGGGGGGCCCAAGAGACCCAGTACTTC. Together with reference TRBV9 and TRBJ2-5, the CDR3 gives the full variable domain: DSGVTQTPKHLITATGQRVTLRCSPRSGDLSVYWYQQSLDQGLQFLIQYYNGEERAKGNILERFSAQQFPDLHSELNLSSLELGDSALYFCASSVAPRGAQETQYFGPGTRLLVL.

The chain employs TRBV27 and TRBJ2-2; D is perhaps TRBD2 (6 bases). Trimming shortened V by 8 bases and J by 1 base, and 11 bases separated the two germline ends. The CDR3 loop spans 14 amino acids. Germline V lookup: CDR1 MNHEY, CDR2 SMNVEV (reference sequence). Here the CDR3 reads CASAYGGNTGELFF. The DNA of the CDR3 is TGTGCCAGCGCTTACGGGGGGAACACCGGGGAGCTGTTTTTT.

This rearrangement joins TRBV5-6 to TRBJ2-1; 12 bases map to TRBD2. Germline CDR1 and CDR2: SGHDT and YYEEEE. The CDR3 runs to 17 residues. V dropped 3 bases and J dropped 8; count of bases not matched to a gene: 12. As DNA, the CDR3 is TGTGCCAGCAGCTGGACCCCCCGGACTAGCGGGATCTATGAGCAGTTCTTC. Translation: CASSWTPRTSGIYEQFF. The full variable domain, rest sourced from reference TRBV5-6 and TRBJ2-1, is DAGVTQSPTHLIKTRGQQVTLRCSPKSGHDTVSWYQQALGQGPQFIFQYYEEEERQRGNFPDRFSGHQFPNYSSELNVNALLLGDSALYLCASSWTPRTSGIYEQFFGPGTRLTVL.

The chain joins TRBV6-6 to TRBJ1-1; the D is unclear. Germline V gene lookup returns CDR1 MNHNY and CDR2 SVGAGI (reference sequence). The CDR3 covers 12 residues. Trimming removed 6 bases from V and 1 base from J, with 6 bases in between. CDR3 amino acids: CASSSANTEAFF. Written as DNA, the CDR3 is TGTGCCAGCAGCTCAGCGAACACTGAAGCTTTCTTT.

This clone is a singleton in its sample. The V gene is TRBV7-2, the J gene TRBJ2-7; D is possibly TRBD1 or TRBD2 (5 bases each). The CDR3 contains 17 residues. The V end was cut by 0 bases, the J end by 6 bases, with 21 bases between. Germline V lookup: CDR1 SGHTA, CDR2 FQGNSA. The CDR3 nucleotides are TGTGCCAGCAGCTTAGCGCTAAGAGGGGAGATCACCCCCGAGCAGTACTTC. Translated, it gives CASSLALRGEITPEQYF.

This chain uses TRBV7-2 with TRBJ2-3; a weak D match, TRBD2 (6 bases). The CDR3 loop spans 15 amino acids. Germline V CDR1 and CDR2: SGHTA, FQGNSA. The V gene lost 8 bases and the J gene lost 5 bases, with 20 bases spanning the gap. CDR3: CASRTRWSGGDTQYF. For the CDR3, the DNA is TGTGCCAGCCGTACACGGTGGTCCGGGGGAGATACGCAGTATTTT. The variable domain in full, with the rest retrieved from reference TRBV7-2 and TRBJ2-3, is GAGVSQSPSNKVTEKGKDVELRCDPISGHTALYWYRQSLGQGLEFLIYFQGNSAPDKSGLPSDRFSAERTGGSVSTLTIQRTQQEDSAVYLCASRTRWSGGDTQYFGPGTRLTVL.

About this clone itself: The sample has other DNA sequences that encode this CDR3 too. The J gene is TRBJ2-7, the V gene TRBV6-6; a possible D gene is TRBD1 (6 bases). V lost 0 bases and J lost 2, with 8 bases in between. CDR3 length equals 14 residues. Germline V gene lookup returns CDR1 MNHNY and CDR2 SVGAGI (reference sequence). The CDR3 coding sequence is TGTGCCAGCAGTTACTCCGGACAGACCTACGAGCAGTACTTC. This translates into CASSYSGQTYEQYF.

The V and J genes are TRBV7-2 and TRBJ2-1; the match to TRBD2 covers 13 bases. The CDR3 contains 17 residues. The trim removed 7 bases at V and 7 bases at J, leaving 13 bases unmatched. CDR1 is SGHTA and CDR2 is FQGNSA in the germline V gene. This chain's CDR3 is CASTLGLAGVAGNEQFF. For the CDR3, the DNA is TGTGCCAGCACCCTCGGACTAGCGGGGGTGGCTGGGAATGAGCAGTTCTTC.

This clone was detected once. CDR3 sequence (DNA): TGTGCCATCAGTGCCGGACCTCGATCCTACGAGCAGTACTTC. This codes for CAISAGPRSYEQYF. The gene calls are TRBV10-3 and TRBJ2-7, with D uncertain. The CDR3 has 14 amino acids. In germline, CDR1 is ENHRY, CDR2 SYGVKD. V lost 4 bases, J lost 1 base, and 11 bases lay in between.